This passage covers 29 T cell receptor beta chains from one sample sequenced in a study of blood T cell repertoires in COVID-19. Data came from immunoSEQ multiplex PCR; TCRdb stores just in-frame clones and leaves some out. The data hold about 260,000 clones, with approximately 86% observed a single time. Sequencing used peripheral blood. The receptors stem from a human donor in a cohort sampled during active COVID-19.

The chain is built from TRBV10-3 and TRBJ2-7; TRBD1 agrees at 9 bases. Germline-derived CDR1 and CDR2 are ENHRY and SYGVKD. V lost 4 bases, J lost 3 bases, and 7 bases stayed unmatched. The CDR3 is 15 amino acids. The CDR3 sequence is CAISGTGTGFYEQYF. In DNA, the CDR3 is TGTGCCATCAGTGGAACCGGGACAGGGTTCTACGAGCAGTACTTC.

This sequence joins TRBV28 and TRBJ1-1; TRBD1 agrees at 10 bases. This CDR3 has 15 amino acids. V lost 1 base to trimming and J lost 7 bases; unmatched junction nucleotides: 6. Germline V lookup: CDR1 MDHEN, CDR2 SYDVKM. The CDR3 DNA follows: TGTGCCAGCAGTTTATCAGGGACAGGGGTCGGTGAAGCTTTCTTT. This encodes CASSLSGTGVGEAFF.

CDR3 in DNA: TGTGCCAGCAGCTGGGACAGCTCTGGGGCCAACGTCCTGACTTTC. Its translation is CASSWDSSGANVLTF. The gene calls are TRBV11-1 and TRBJ2-6; 7 nucleotides line up with TRBD1. Germline V gives CDR1 SGHAT, CDR2 FQDESV (reference sequence). J lost 0 bases, V lost 4 bases, and 0 bases had no gene match. The CDR3 has 15 residues.

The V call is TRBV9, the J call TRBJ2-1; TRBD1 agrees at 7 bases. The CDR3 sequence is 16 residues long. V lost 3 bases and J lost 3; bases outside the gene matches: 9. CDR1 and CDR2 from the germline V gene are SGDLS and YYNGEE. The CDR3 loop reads CASSARGTVHYNEQFF. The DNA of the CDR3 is TGTGCCAGCAGCGCTAGGGGGACAGTACACTACAATGAGCAGTTCTTC.

This chain's CDR3 is CASSFLSAGNTIYF. In DNA form, the CDR3 reads TGTGCCAGCAGCTTTTTGAGCGCTGGAAACACCATATATTTT. The genes are TRBV7-3 and TRBJ1-3; D ambiguous. CDR3 length: 14 amino acids. The germline gives CDR1 SGHTA, CDR2 FQGTGA. V lost 3 bases and J 2 bases, leaving 8 bases between the germline ends.

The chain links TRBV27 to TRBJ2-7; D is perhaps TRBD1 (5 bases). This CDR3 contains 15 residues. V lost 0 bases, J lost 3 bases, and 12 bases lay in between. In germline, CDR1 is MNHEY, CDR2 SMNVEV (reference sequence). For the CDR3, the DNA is TGTGCCAGCAGTTTATCGGGGCAGACCAACTACGAGCAGTACTTC. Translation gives CASSLSGQTNYEQYF.

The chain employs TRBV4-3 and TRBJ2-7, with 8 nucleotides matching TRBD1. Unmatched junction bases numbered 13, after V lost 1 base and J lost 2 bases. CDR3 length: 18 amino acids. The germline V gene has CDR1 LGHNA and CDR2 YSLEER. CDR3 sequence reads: CASSQGGRGDRFAYEQYF. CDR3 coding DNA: TGCGCCAGCAGCCAAGGGGGAAGGGGGGACAGGTTCGCCTACGAGCAGTACTTC.

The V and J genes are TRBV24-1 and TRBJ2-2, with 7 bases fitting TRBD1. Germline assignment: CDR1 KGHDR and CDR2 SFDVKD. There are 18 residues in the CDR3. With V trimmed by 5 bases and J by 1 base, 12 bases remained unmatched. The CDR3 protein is CATSGPGTVAVNTGELFF. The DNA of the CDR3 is TGTGCCACCAGTGGACCAGGGACAGTCGCGGTGAACACCGGGGAGCTGTTTTTT.

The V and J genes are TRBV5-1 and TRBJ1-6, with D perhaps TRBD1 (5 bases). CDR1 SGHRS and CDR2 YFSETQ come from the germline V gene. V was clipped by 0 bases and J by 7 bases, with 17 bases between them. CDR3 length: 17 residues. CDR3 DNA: TGCGCCAGCAGCTTGGGACCTAGGGGAGGAGAGAATTCACCCCTCCACTTT. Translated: CASSLGPRGGENSPLHF.

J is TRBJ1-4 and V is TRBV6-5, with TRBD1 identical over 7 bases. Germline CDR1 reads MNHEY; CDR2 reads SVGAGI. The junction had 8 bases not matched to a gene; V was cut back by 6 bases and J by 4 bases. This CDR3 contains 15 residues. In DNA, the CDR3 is TGTGCCAGCAGCCCACCTACAGGGGTTAATGAAAAACTGTTTTTT. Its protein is CASSPPTGVNEKLFF.

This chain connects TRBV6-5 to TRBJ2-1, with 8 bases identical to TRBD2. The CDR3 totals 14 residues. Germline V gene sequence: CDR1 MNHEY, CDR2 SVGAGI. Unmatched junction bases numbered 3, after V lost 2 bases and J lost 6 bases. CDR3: CASSYDGRGNEQFF. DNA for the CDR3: TGTGCCAGCAGTTACGACGGGAGGGGCAATGAGCAGTTCTTC.

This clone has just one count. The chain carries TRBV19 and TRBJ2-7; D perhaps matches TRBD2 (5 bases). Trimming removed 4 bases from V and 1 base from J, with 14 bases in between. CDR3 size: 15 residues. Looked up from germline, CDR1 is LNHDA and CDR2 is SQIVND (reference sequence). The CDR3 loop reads CASSSPPRGSYEQYF. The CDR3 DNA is TGTGCCAGTAGTAGCCCCCCTCGGGGTTCCTACGAGCAGTACTTC.

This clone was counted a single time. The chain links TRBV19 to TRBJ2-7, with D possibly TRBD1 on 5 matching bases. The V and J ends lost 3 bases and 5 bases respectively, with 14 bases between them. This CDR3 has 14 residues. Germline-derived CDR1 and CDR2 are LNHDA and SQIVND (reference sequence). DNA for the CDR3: TGTGCCAGTAGTATGACCAGGGAAATCGACGAGCAGTACTTC. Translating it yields CASSMTREIDEQYF.

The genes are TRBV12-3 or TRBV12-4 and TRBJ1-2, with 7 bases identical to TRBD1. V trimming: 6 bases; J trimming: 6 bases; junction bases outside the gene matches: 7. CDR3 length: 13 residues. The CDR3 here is CASRSTGLDGYTF. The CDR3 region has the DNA TGTGCCAGCAGGTCGACAGGGTTGGATGGCTACACCTTC.

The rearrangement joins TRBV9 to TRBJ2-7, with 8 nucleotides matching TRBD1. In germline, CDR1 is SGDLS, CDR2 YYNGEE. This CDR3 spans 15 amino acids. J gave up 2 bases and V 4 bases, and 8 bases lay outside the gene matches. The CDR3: CASSPQGASPYEQYF. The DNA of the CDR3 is TGTGCCAGCAGCCCGCAGGGGGCCTCTCCCTACGAGCAGTACTTC.

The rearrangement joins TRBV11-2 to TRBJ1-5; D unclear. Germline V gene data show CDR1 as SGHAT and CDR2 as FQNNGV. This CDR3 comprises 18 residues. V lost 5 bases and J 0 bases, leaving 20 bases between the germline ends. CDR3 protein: CASSLPSGREISNQPQHF. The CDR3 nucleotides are TGTGCCAGCAGCCTACCCTCGGGGAGGGAAATTAGCAATCAGCCCCAGCATTTT.

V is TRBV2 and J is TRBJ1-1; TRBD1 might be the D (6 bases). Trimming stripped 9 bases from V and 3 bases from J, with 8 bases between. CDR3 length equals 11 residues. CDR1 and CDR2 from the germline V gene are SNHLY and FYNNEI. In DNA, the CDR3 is TGTGCCAGTAACAGGGACACTGAAGCTTTCTTT. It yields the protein CASNRDTEAFF.

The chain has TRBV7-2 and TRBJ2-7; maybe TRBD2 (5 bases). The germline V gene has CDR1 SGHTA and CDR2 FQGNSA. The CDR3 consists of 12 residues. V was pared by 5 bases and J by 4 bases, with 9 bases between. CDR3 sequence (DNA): TGTGCCAGCAGCCCAATAGCGTACGAGCAGTACTTC. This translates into CASSPIAYEQYF.

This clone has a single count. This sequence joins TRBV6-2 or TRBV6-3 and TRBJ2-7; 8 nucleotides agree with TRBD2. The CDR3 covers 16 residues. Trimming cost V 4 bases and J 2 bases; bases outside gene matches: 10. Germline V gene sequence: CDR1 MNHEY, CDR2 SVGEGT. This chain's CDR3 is CASSFTSGGLAYEQYF. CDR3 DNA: TGTGCCAGCAGTTTCACAAGCGGGGGCCTCGCCTACGAGCAGTACTTC.

The CDR3 bases are TGTGCCAGCAGCACCCCCTTCGCGGGAGGAAGCACTGAAGCTTTCTTT. Translation: CASSTPFAGGSTEAFF. This rearrangement joins TRBV7-8 to TRBJ1-1; no firm D call. Germline-derived CDR1 and CDR2 are SGHVS and FQNEAQ. V lost 5 bases and J 4 bases, leaving 20 bases between the germline ends. There are 16 residues in the CDR3.

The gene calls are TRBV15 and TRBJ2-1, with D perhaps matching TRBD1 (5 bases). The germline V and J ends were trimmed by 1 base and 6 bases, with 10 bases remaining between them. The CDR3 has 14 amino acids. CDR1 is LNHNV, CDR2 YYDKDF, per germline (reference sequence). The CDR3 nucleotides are TGTGCCACCAGCAGAGGCAACAGGTTCAATGAGCAGTTCTTC. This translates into CATSRGNRFNEQFF.

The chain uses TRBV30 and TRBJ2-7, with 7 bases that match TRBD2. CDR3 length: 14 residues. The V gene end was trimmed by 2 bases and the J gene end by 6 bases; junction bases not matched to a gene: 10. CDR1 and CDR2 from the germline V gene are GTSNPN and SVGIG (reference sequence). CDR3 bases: TGTGCCTGGAGTCGCTCTTCCGGGACTATCGAGCAGTACTTC. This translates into CAWSRSSGTIEQYF.

CDR3 loop: CASSPGHTNQPQHF. CDR3 bases: TGTGCCAGCTCACCGGGACACACCAATCAGCCCCAGCATTTT. The chain links TRBV18 to TRBJ1-5; possible D gene TRBD1, 6 bases. In germline, CDR1 is KGHSH, CDR2 LQKENI. V gave up 3 bases and J gave up 3 bases, with 9 bases separating them. There are 14 residues in the CDR3. The full variable domain, in which reference TRBV18 and TRBJ1-5 provide the parts outside the CDR3, is NAGVMQNPRHLVRRRGQEARLRCSPMKGHSHVYWYRQLPEEGLKFMVYLQKENIIDESGMPKERFSAEFPKEGPSILRIQQVVRGDSAAYFCASSPGHTNQPQHFGDGTRLSIL.

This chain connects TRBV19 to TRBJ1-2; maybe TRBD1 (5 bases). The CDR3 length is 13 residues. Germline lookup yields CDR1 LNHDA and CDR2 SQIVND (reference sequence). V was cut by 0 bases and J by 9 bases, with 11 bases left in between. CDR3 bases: TGTGCCAGTAGTATAGACGGAGGGGATCGCTACACCTTC. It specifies CASSIDGGDRYTF.

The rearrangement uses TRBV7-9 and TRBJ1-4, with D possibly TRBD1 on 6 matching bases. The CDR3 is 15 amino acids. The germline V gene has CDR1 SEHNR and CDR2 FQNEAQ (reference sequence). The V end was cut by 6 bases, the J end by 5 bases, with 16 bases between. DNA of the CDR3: TGTGCCAGCAGACCAAGCACAGGGTGGAATGAAAAACTGTTTTTT. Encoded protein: CASRPSTGWNEKLFF.

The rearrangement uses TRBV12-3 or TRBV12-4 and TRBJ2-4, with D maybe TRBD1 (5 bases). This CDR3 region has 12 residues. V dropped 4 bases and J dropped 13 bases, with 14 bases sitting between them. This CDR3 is CASSSQDRNQYF. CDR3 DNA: TGTGCCAGCAGTTCACAGGATCGGAACCAGTACTTC.

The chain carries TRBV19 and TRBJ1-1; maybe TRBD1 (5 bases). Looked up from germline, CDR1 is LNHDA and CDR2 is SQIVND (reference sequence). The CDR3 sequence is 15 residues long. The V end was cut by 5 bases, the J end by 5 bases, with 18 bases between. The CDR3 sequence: CASSHIRGRETEAFF. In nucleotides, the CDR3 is TGTGCCAGTAGTCATATACGGGGGAGGGAGACTGAAGCTTTCTTT. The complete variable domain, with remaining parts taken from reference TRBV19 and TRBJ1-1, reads DGGITQSPKYLFRKEGQNVTLSCEQNLNHDAMYWYRQDPGQGLRLIYYSQIVNDFQKGDIAEGYSVSREKKESFPLTVTSAQKNPTAFYLCASSHIRGRETEAFFGQGTRLTVV.

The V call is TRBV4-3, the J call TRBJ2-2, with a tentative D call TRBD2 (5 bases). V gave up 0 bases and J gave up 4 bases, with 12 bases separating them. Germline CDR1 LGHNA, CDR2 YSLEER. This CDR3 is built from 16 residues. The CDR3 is CASSQDGSLATGELFF. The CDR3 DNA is TGCGCCAGCAGCCAAGATGGGTCCCTAGCCACCGGGGAGCTGTTTTTT.

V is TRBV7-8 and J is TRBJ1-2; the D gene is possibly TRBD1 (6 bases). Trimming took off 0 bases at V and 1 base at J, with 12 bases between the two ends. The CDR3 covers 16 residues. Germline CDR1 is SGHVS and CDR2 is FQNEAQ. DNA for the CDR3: TGTGCCAGCAGCTTAGCGGGGCAGGGGTTTAACTATGGCTACACCTTC. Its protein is CASSLAGQGFNYGYTF. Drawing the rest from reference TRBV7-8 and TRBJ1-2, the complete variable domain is GAGVSQSPRYKVAKRGQDVALRCDPISGHVSLFWYQQALGQGPEFLTYFQNEAQLDKSGLPSDRFFAERPEGSVSTLKIQRTQQEDSAVYLCASSLAGQGFNYGYTFGSGTRLTVV.